Listed below are T cell receptor beta chains from one sample, sequenced in a study of blood T cell repertoires in COVID-19. The table came from immunoSEQ multiplex PCR; TCRdb's copy has only in-frame clones and leaves some out. The table shows around 400,000 clones, with approximately 88% occurring only once. The sequencing input was peripheral blood. These receptors came from a man between 35 and 55 years old with acute or convalescent COVID-19. Both conserved end residues are part of each CDR3. Fields, in order: V gene, J gene, D gene, clone size, CDR3 DNA, CDR3 protein. A D gene is named only where the DNA matches it firmly. Clone sizes are given selectively: once, few, many, or a class where the clone is expanded.

TRBV7-9	TRBJ1-6	.	.	TGTGCCAGCAGCTGGGAGGGGGGGCCCTTTCCCTCCTATAATTCACCCCTCCACTTT	CASSWEGGPFPSYNSPLHF
TRBV19	TRBJ1-1	.	.	TGTGCCAGTAGTACTCTTAGGGGGGGGAACACTGAAGCTTTCTTT	CASSTLRGGNTEAFF
TRBV9	TRBJ2-7	.	.	TGTGCCAGCAGCCCGAGGGGGGACAGAGCTTACGAGCAGTACTTC	CASSPRGDRAYEQYF
TRBV27	TRBJ2-1	.	.	TGTGCCAGCAGTTTCGCCGGGACTCAATTTAATGAGCAGTTCTTC	CASSFAGTQFNEQFF
TRBV4-1	TRBJ1-5	TRBD1	.	TGCGCCAGCAGCTGGGACAGTTCCAATCAGCCCCAGCATTTT	CASSWDSSNQPQHF
TRBV6-5	TRBJ2-7	.	.	TGTGCCAGCGGAGCAGGGGCGGACGAGCAGTACTTC	CASGAGADEQYF
TRBV6-5	TRBJ1-2	.	.	TGTGCCAGCAGCTTTATACAGGGCGGCTACACCTTC	CASSFIQGGYTF
TRBV28	TRBJ1-4	TRBD1	.	TGTGCCAGCAGTTTTCCCGGGACAGCAAATGAAAAACTGTTTTTT	CASSFPGTANEKLFF
TRBV27	TRBJ1-2	.	.	TGTGCCAGCAGGCGGGGGGGTACGAGCTATGGCTACACCTTC	CASRRGGTSYGYTF
TRBV29-1	TRBJ1-2	TRBD1	.	TGCAGCGTTGAAGGGGGGGACAGGGAGAATGGCTACACCTTC	CSVEGGDRENGYTF
TRBV30	TRBJ1-1	TRBD1	.	TGTGCTCAGGGACAGGGTAACACTGAAGCTTTCTTT	CAQGQGNTEAFF
TRBV6-5	TRBJ1-1	.	.	TGTGCCAGCAGTTATGGTGTACACCCTAGGAACACTGAAGCTTTCTTT	CASSYGVHPRNTEAFF
TRBV19	TRBJ1-1	.	.	TGTGCCAGTAGTCAGGACAGCTACACACTGAACACTGAAGCTTTCTTT	CASSQDSYTLNTEAFF
TRBV5-1	TRBJ2-3	TRBD2	.	TGCGCCAGCAGTTCACCCACCAAGACTAGCGGGAGGGCCGGGCTAGATACGCAGTATTTT	CASSSPTKTSGRAGLDTQYF
TRBV12-3/TRBV12-4	TRBJ2-1	.	.	TGTGCCAGCAGTTTCCCGCGGGGAGAGCAGTTCTTC	CASSFPRGEQFF
TRBV4-2	TRBJ2-5	.	.	TGTGCCAGCAGCCAAAACGTCGGGAACCTCCAAGAGACCCAGTACTTC	CASSQNVGNLQETQYF
TRBV7-9	TRBJ2-2	TRBD2	.	TGTGCCAGCACCTTCGGACTAGCGGGCACCGGGGAGCTGTTTTTT	CASTFGLAGTGELFF
TRBV4-2	TRBJ2-3	TRBD2	.	TGTGCCAGCAGCCAAACTAGCGGGGGGGCCACAGATACGCAGTATTTT	CASSQTSGGATDTQYF
TRBV5-6	TRBJ2-1	TRBD2	once	TGTGCCAGCAGCTTGAGTGGGACTAGCGGGAGTATCTACAATGAGCAGTTCTTC	CASSLSGTSGSIYNEQFF
TRBV6-2/TRBV6-3	TRBJ2-4	TRBD2	once	TGTGCCAGCAGTTACCTCGGCCCCGGGACTAGCTCCAGGGGGGCCAAAAACATTCAGTACTTC	CASSYLGPGTSSRGAKNIQYF
TRBV11-2	TRBJ2-1	.	.	TGTGCCAGCTTCGGGGGTGGGGATGAGCAGTTCTTC	CASFGGGDEQFF
TRBV7-3	TRBJ2-5	.	.	TGTGCCAGCAGCGTTTCACCCGGAGGGACCCAGTACTTC	CASSVSPGGTQYF
TRBV2	TRBJ1-1	.	.	TGTGCCAGCAGTGAAGCGCTTTGGGCCACTGAAGCTTTCTTT	CASSEALWATEAFF
TRBV4-2	TRBJ2-5	TRBD2	few	TGTGCCAGCAGAAACGGACTAGCGGGGGACCAAGAGACCCAGTACTTC	CASRNGLAGDQETQYF
TRBV18	TRBJ2-1	TRBD1	.	TGTGCCAGCTCACCTAGGGACAGTAGCTATGAGCAGTTCTTC	CASSPRDSSYEQFF
TRBV3-1/TRBV3-2	TRBJ1-6	TRBD1	.	TGTGCCAGCAGCCTGGGACAGCCGGACCCCCTCCACTTT	CASSLGQPDPLHF
TRBV27	TRBJ2-7	TRBD1	.	TGTGCCAGCAGTTTAAAAAGCCCACAGGGGCCCAGCTCCTACGAGCAGTACTTC	CASSLKSPQGPSSYEQYF
TRBV29-1	TRBJ2-5	TRBD2	.	TGCAGCGTTGACTCACTAGCGGGGGGTTGGGAGACCCAGTACTTC	CSVDSLAGGWETQYF
TRBV28	TRBJ1-4	.	.	TGTGCCAGCAGTTTGGCCGCCGTCAATGAAAAACTGTTTTTT	CASSLAAVNEKLFF
TRBV12-3/TRBV12-4	TRBJ1-1	.	.	TGTGCCAGCAGTTTCACGGGGGCTGAAGCTTTCTTT	CASSFTGAEAFF
TRBV5-6	TRBJ2-7	.	.	TGTGCCAGCAGCTTGGAGTTTCAGGGGATCCAATCCTACGAGCAGTACTTC	CASSLEFQGIQSYEQYF
TRBV7-3	TRBJ2-7	.	.	TGTGCCAGCAGCTTACAATACAGGGACGAGCAGTACTTC	CASSLQYRDEQYF
TRBV6-1	TRBJ1-1	.	.	TGTGCCAGCAGTGAAGTCGAGCGGACTGAAGCTTTCTTT	CASSEVERTEAFF
TRBV7-2	TRBJ2-5	.	once	TGTGCCAGCAGCTCCCCCGTTGGGCAGGGACAAGAGACCCAGTACTTC	CASSSPVGQGQETQYF
TRBV13	TRBJ2-3	TRBD2	.	TGTGCCAGCAGCCTTACTAGCGGGAGGGCAGATACGCAGTATTTT	CASSLTSGRADTQYF
TRBV19	TRBJ2-2	TRBD1	.	TGTGCCAGCAACCGGGACAGGAGATCGACCGGGGAGCTGTTTTTT	CASNRDRRSTGELFF
TRBV7-8	TRBJ2-5	.	.	TGTGCCAGCAGCTCGCAAACGGGACTCCTGACGGAGACCCAGTACTTC	CASSSQTGLLTETQYF
TRBV28	TRBJ1-5	.	.	TGTGCCAGCACTACCGGGGATCAGCCCCAGCATTTT	CASTTGDQPQHF
TRBV6-5	TRBJ2-6	.	once	TGTGCCACCGCAGGGGGGACTGGGGCCAACGTCCTGACTTTC	CATAGGTGANVLTF
TRBV29-1	TRBJ2-3	TRBD1	.	TGCAGCGTTGAGGGGACAGGGGAGCCAGATACGCAGTATTTT	CSVEGTGEPDTQYF
TRBV28	TRBJ1-6	TRBD1	.	TGTGCCAGCAGTTTCGTCCAGGGGGTTTCACCCCTCCACTTT	CASSFVQGVSPLHF
TRBV7-9	TRBJ2-1	TRBD2	once	TGTGCCAGCAGCCGGGGGGGCCCTGAGCAGTTCTTC	CASSRGGPEQFF
TRBV27	TRBJ2-1	TRBD2	.	TGTGCCAGCTCCGGGACTAGTACCTACAATGAGCAGTTCTTC	CASSGTSTYNEQFF
TRBV19	TRBJ1-2	.	.	TGTGCCAGTAGTATAGATCGGACAGAGAACTATGGCTACACCTTC	CASSIDRTENYGYTF
TRBV7-2	TRBJ2-1	TRBD2	.	TGTGCCAGCAGCTACTCGGGGGGGCCGGGGAATGAGCAGTTCTTC	CASSYSGGPGNEQFF
TRBV28	TRBJ1-4	TRBD1	.	TGTGCCAGCAGTTTGTCTGGGACAGGGGAAAAACTGTTTTTT	CASSLSGTGEKLFF